This T cell receptor beta chain was profiled in a study of blood T cell repertoires in COVID-19. About the research overall: Sources were T cells, B-cell-depleted T cells, or PBMCs; the material itself was cDNA or gDNA.

Sequencing was performed with immunoSEQ multiplex PCR; in TCRdb, only in-frame clones are kept and a portion is missing. The data hold more than 200,000 clones, with 65% to 90% observed a single time. The germline V and J ends were trimmed by 1 base and 3 bases, with 12 bases remaining between them. The V gene's germline CDR1 is MGHRA and CDR2 YSYEKL. The CDR3 covers 15 residues. Participant-given clinical history determined each cohort assignment. Recovered Cohort 3 donors showed two negative PCRs, clearance, or symptom resolution. This TCR derives from a middle-aged man who had recovered from COVID-19. Input material: PBMCs or T cells enriched from blood (not recorded which). The rearrangement uses TRBV4-1 and TRBJ1-1; D is ambiguous. The CDR3 sequence is CASSQGSFGDTEAFF. CDR3 in DNA: TGCGCCAGCAGCCAAGGCTCGTTCGGGGACACTGAAGCTTTCTTT.